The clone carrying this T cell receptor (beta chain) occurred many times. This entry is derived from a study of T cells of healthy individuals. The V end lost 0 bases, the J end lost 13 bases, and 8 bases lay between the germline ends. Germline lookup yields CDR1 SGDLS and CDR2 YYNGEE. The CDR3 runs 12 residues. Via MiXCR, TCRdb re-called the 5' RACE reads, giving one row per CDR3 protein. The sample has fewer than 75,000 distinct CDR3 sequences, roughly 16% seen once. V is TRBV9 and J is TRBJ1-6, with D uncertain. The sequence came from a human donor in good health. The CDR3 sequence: CASSVGSAPLHF. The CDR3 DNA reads TGTGCCAGCAGCGTAGGCAGCGCGCCCCTCCACTTT.